This T cell receptor (beta chain) stems from a study of CD8+ T cells in alopecia areata. For the study at large: Tofacitinib was taken orally by treated patients, and the dose was 5 to 10 mg twice daily. General study findings and limits: Sequencing of scalp tissue also captures the resident alphabeta T cells of normal skin.

Sequencing relied on a cDNA template that was reverse transcribed from extracted RNA. This table comes from immunoSEQ multiplex PCR, and its TCRdb copy is limited to in-frame clones, with some not included. This table has about 69,000 clones, 55% to 65% appearing once. The germline V and J ends were trimmed by 5 bases and 6 bases, with 17 bases remaining between them. The CDR3 covers 14 residues. Germline CDR1 MNHEY, CDR2 SMNVEV (reference sequence). On this clone itself: Its antigen is currently unknown.

This clonotype was obtained from a human donor with alopecia areata. Source: CD8+ T cells sorted from blood, taken at week 0. This chain connects TRBV27 to TRBJ2-7, with D tentatively TRBD1 or TRBD2 (5 bases each). The CDR3 spells CASSPSGLAGEQYF. CDR3 nucleotides: TGTGCCAGCAGTCCATCAGGGCTAGCCGGCGAGCAGTACTTC.